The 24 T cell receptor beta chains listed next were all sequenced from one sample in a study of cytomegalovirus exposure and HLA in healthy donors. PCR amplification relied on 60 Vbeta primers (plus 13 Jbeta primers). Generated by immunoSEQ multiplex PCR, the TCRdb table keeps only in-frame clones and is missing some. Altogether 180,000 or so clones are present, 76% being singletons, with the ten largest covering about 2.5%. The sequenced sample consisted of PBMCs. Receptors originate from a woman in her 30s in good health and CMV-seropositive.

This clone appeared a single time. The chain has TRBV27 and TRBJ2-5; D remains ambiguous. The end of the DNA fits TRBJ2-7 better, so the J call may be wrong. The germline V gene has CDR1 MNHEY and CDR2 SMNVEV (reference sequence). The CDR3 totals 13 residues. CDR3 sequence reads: CASSKVSPYEQYF. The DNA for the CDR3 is TGTGCCAGCTCGAAAGTTTCGCCCTACGAGCAGTACTTC.

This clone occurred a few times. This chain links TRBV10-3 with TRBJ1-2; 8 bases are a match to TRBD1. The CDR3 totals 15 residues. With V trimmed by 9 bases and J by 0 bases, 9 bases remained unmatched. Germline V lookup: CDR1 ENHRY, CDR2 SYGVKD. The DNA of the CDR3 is TGTGCCATTAGACAGGGGCAAAATACTAACTATGGCTACACCTTC. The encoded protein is CAIRQGQNTNYGYTF.

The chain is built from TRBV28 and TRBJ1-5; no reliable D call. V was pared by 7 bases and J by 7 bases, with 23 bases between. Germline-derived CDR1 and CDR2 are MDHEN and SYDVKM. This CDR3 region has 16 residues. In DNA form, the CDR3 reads TGTGCCAGCAAACCCCGTTCCGCCAGGAAGCGGCAGCCCCAGCATTTT. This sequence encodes CASKPRSARKRQPQHF.

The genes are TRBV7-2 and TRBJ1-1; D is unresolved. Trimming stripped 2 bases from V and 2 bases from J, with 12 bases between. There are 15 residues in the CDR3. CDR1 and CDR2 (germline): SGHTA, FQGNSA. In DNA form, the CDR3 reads TGTGCCAGCAGCTTATTTAGATCGGGAAACACTGAAGCTTTCTTT. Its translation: CASSLFRSGNTEAFF.

CDR3 protein: CASSHRPGSTNEKLFF. The CDR3 DNA reads as TGTGCCAGCAGCCACCGACCGGGGTCAACTAATGAAAAACTGTTTTTT. The V and J genes are TRBV6-6 and TRBJ1-4; D gene ambiguous. The CDR3 contains 16 residues. The germline V gene has CDR1 MNHNY and CDR2 SVGAGI (reference sequence). The ends were cut back, 6 bases at V and 0 bases at J, with 14 bases in the middle.

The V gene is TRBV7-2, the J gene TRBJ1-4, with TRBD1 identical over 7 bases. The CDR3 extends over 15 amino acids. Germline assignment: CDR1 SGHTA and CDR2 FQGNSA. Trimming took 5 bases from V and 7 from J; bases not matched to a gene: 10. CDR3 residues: CASSRQGSTGEKLFF. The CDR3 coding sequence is TGTGCCAGCAGCCGACAGGGAAGTACTGGTGAAAAACTGTTTTTT.

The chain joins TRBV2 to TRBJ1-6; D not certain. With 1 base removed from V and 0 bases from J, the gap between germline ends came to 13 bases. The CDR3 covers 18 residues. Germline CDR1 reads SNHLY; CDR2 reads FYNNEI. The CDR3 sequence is CASSEGRLFSSYNSPLHF. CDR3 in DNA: TGTGCCAGCAGTGAAGGCAGACTGTTCAGCTCCTATAATTCACCCCTCCACTTT.

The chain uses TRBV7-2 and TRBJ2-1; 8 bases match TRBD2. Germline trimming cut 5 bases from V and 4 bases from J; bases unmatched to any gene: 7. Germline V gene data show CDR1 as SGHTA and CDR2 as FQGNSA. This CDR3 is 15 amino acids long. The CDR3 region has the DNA TGTGCCAGCAGCACGGGACTAGTAGGTTACAATGAGCAGTTCTTC. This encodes CASSTGLVGYNEQFF.

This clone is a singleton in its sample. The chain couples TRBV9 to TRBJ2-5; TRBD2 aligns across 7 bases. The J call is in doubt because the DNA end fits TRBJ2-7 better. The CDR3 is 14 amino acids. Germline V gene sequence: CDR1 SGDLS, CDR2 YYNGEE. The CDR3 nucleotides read TGTGCCAGCAGCGAGGCTAGCGGCTCCTACGAGCAGTACTTC. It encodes CASSEASGSYEQYF.

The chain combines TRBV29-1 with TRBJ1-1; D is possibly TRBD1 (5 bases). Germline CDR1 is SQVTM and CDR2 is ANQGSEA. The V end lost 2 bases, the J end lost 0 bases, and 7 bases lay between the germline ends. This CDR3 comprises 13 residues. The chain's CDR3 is CSVERTMNTEAFF. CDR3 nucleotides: TGCAGCGTTGAAAGGACAATGAACACTGAAGCTTTCTTT.

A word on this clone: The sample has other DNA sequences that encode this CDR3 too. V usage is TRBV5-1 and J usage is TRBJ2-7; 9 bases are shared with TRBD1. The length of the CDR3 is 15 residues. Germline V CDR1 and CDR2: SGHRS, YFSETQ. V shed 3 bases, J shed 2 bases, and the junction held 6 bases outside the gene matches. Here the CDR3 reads CASSYSGTGPYEQYF. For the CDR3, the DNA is TGCGCCAGCAGCTACTCCGGGACAGGGCCCTACGAGCAGTACTTC.

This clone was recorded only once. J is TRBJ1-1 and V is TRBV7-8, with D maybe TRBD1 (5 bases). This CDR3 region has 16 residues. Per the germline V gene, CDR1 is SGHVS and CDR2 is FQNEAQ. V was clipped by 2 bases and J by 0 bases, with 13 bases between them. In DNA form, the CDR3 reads TGTGCCAGCAGCTTAACCTGGGGGGGTATGAACACTGAAGCTTTCTTT. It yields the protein CASSLTWGGMNTEAFF.

The CDR3 region is CASYRAASGYPDTQYF. Here the CDR3 DNA reads TGTGCCAGCTACAGGGCGGCTAGCGGGTATCCAGATACGCAGTATTTT. The V and J genes are TRBV7-9 and TRBJ2-3, with 8 bases matching TRBD2. The V and J ends lost 8 bases and 4 bases, in that order; junction bases with no gene match: 14. CDR1 is SEHNR, CDR2 FQNEAQ, per germline (reference sequence). This CDR3 region has 16 residues.

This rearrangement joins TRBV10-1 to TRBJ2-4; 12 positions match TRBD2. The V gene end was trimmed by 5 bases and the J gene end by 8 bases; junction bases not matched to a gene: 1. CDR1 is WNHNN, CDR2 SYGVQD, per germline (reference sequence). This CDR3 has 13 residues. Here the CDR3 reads CASSRTSGDIQYF. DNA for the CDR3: TGCGCCAGCAGTCGGACTAGCGGGGACATTCAGTACTTC.

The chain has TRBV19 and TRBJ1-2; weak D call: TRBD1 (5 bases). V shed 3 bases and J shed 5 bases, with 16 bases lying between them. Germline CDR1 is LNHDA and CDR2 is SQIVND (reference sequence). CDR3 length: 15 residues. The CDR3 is CASSIRVGLGYGYTF. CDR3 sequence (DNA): TGTGCCAGTAGTATCCGCGTGGGGCTGGGGTATGGCTACACCTTC.

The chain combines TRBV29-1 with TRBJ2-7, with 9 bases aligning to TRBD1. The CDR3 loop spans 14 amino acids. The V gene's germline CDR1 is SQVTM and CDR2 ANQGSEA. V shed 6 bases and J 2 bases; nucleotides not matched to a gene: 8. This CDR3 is CSVVRDRVAYEQYF. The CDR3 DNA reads TGCAGCGTCGTCCGGGACAGGGTCGCCTACGAGCAGTACTTC.

DNA for the CDR3: TGTGCCAGCCGGACAGGGGGCTCGGGAGGAAACACCATATATTTT. Amino acids: CASRTGGSGGNTIYF. The V and J genes are TRBV28 and TRBJ1-3; TRBD1 aligns across 11 bases. V was pared by 8 bases and J by 4 bases, with 7 bases of the junction left unmatched. The CDR3 is made up of 15 amino acids. Germline values: CDR1 MDHEN, CDR2 SYDVKM. The full variable domain, with the rest looked up from reference TRBV28 and TRBJ1-3, is DVKVTQSSRYLVKRTGEKVFLECVQDMDHENMFWYRQDPGLGLRLIYFSYDVKMKEKGDIPEGYSVSREKKERFSLILESASTNQTSMYLCASRTGGSGGNTIYFGEGSWLTVV.

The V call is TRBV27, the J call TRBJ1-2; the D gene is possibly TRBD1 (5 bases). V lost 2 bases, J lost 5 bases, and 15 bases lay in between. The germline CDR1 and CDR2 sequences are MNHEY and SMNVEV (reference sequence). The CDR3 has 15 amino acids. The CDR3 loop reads CASSLMGGGGYGYTF. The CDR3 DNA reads TGTGCCAGCAGTTTAATGGGAGGTGGGGGGTATGGCTACACCTTC.

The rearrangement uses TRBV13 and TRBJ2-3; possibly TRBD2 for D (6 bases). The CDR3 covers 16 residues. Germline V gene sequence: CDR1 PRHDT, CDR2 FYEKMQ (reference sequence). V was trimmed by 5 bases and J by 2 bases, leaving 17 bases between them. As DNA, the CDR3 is TGTGCCAGCAGCCCCCCCGAGGCGGGGATCACAGATACGCAGTATTTT. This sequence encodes CASSPPEAGITDTQYF.

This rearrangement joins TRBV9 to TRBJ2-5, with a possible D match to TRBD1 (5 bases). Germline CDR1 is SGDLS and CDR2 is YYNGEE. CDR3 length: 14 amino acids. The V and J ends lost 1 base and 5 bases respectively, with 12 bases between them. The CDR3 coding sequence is TGTGCCAGCAGCGTAAGGGGCTCCTCGGAGACCCAGTACTTC. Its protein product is CASSVRGSSETQYF.

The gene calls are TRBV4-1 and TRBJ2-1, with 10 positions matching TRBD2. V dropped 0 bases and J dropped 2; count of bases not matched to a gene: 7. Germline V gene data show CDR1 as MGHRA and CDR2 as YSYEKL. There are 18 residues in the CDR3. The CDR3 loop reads CASSQDSLAGDPYNEQFF. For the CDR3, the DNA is TGCGCCAGCAGCCAAGATTCCCTAGCGGGGGACCCCTACAATGAGCAGTTCTTC.

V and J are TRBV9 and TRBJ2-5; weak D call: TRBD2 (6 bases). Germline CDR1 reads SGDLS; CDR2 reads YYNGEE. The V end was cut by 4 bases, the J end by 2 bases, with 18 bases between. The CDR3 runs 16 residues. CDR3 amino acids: CASSPAMGTVQETQYF. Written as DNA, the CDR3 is TGTGCCAGCAGCCCCGCCATGGGGACTGTTCAAGAGACCCAGTACTTC.

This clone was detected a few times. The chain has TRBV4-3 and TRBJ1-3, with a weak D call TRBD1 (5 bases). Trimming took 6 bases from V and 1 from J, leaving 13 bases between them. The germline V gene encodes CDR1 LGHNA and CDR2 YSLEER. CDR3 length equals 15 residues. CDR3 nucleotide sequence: TGCGCCAGCAGACCCTCTCGGGGGTCTGGAAACACCATATATTTT. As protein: CASRPSRGSGNTIYF.

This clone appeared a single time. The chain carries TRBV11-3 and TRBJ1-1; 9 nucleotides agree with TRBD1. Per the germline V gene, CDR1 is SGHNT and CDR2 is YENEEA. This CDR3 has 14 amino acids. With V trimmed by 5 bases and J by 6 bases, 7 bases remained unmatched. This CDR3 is CASSPRRDRAEAFF. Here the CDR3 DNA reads TGTGCCAGCAGCCCCAGGAGGGACAGGGCTGAAGCTTTCTTT.